This TCR beta chain was sequenced during a study of cytomegalovirus exposure and HLA in healthy donors. Only a few counts were recorded for this clone. Antigen: not known. A multiplex PCR was run with 60 Vbeta primers and 13 Jbeta primers. Sequencing used immunoSEQ multiplex PCR; TCRdb keeps in-frame clones, though not all of them. The sample gives roughly 150,000 clones, 75% to 90% of which show up once; less than 2.5% is in the top ten. Findings and limits, study-wide: With later analysis, a missense DCLRE1C variant became linked to TCR beta V- and J-gene trimming. By HLA locus, TCR association rates varied in a later analysis, with DRB1 showing the most and HLA-C the fewest.

The TCR comes from a male donor in good health and CMV-seronegative. Sequencing was performed on PBMCs.

CDR3 in DNA: TGTGCCAGCAGTGAACTGGGGGGGGTACGGACCGGGGAGCTGTTTTTT. As protein: CASSELGGVRTGELFF. V and J are TRBV6-1 and TRBJ2-2; 7 bases agree with TRBD2. CDR3 length: 16 amino acids. Germline V CDR1 and CDR2: MNHNS, SASEGT. V shed 2 bases and J 5 bases; nucleotides not matched to a gene: 8.